The 28 T cell receptor beta chains given below trace back to one sample, sequenced in a study of radiotherapy plus CTLA-4 blockade in lung cancer. Profiling relied on immunoSEQ multiplex PCR, and the TCRdb table lists in-frame clones only, not all of them. Of about 55,000 clones listed, approximately 82% are singletons. The material was peripheral blood, obtained from a patient treated with radiotherapy plus ipilimumab. These TCRs come from a human donor with non-small cell lung cancer whose response to radiotherapy plus ipilimumab could not be evaluated.

The chain carries TRBV9 and TRBJ1-4, with D possibly TRBD1 on 6 matching bases. CDR1 and CDR2 (germline): SGDLS, YYNGEE. Trimming shortened V by 0 bases and J by 7 bases, and 16 bases separated the two germline ends. This CDR3 comprises 16 residues. This CDR3 reads CASSVGNSQGSEKLFF. For the CDR3, the DNA is TGTGCCAGCAGCGTAGGAAATAGCCAGGGGAGTGAAAAACTGTTTTTT.

This clone has a handful of counts. This chain connects TRBV14 to TRBJ1-5; D is unresolved. V lost 4 bases and J 6 bases, leaving 16 bases between the germline ends. Germline assignment: CDR1 SGHDN and CDR2 FVKESK. The CDR3 has 15 residues. The CDR3 region is CASSPPLWRSQPQHF. The DNA for the CDR3 is TGTGCCAGCAGCCCCCCCCTGTGGAGAAGTCAGCCCCAGCATTTT.

This chain joins TRBV19 and TRBJ1-1; the match to TRBD1 covers 7 bases. Per germline, CDR1 LNHDA and CDR2 SQIVND (reference sequence). The CDR3 runs to 15 residues. V lost 3 bases and J lost 10; bases outside the gene matches: 14. CDR3 amino acids: CASSILRAGGHGAFF. In DNA form, the CDR3 reads TGTGCCAGTAGTATTCTCCGTGCAGGGGGACATGGAGCTTTCTTT.

V gene TRBV11-2 combines with J gene TRBJ2-7, with 9 bases aligning to TRBD1. The CDR3 contains 14 residues. CDR1 is SGHAT, CDR2 FQNNGV, per germline. V shed 4 bases, J shed 1 base, and the junction held 2 bases outside the gene matches. CDR3 bases: TGTGCCAGCAGCTCCGGGACAGGGTCCTACGAGCAGTACTTC. The encoded protein is CASSSGTGSYEQYF. Supplemented by reference TRBV11-2 and TRBJ2-7, the full variable domain reads EAGVAQSPRYKIIEKRQSVAFWCNPISGHATLYWYQQILGQGPKLLIQFQNNGVVDDSQLPKDRFSAERLKGVDSTLKIQPAKLEDSAVYLCASSSGTGSYEQYFGPGTRLTVT.

This clone was seen a handful of times. The rearrangement joins TRBV11-2 to TRBJ2-1; no reliable D call. Germline CDR1 SGHAT, CDR2 FQNNGV. V shed 1 base and J shed 10 bases, with 8 bases lying between them. The length of the CDR3 is 12 residues. CDR3 sequence (DNA): TGTGCCAGCAGCTTAGTGCTACAGGAGCAGTTCTTC. Its protein is CASSLVLQEQFF.

The rearrangement joins TRBV27 to TRBJ1-1; D is possibly TRBD1 (5 bases). In germline, CDR1 is MNHEY, CDR2 SMNVEV (reference sequence). V was shortened by 2 bases and J by 4 bases, with 11 bases between the two germline ends. This CDR3 has 14 amino acids. The CDR3 spells CASSLPAGLTEAFF. In nucleotides, the CDR3 is TGTGCCAGCAGTTTACCGGCAGGGCTCACTGAAGCTTTCTTT.

The rearrangement joins TRBV9 to TRBJ2-7; the match to TRBD1 covers 8 bases. The CDR3 extends over 14 amino acids. Germline values: CDR1 SGDLS, CDR2 YYNGEE. After removal of 2 bases from V and 6 bases from J, the junction contained 7 bases not matched to a gene. The CDR3 loop is CASSVGTGFGEQYF. CDR3 coding DNA: TGTGCCAGCAGCGTGGGGACAGGTTTCGGCGAGCAGTACTTC.

The rearrangement joins TRBV5-4 to TRBJ2-5; 7 bases are a match to TRBD2. The DNA end is more similar to TRBJ2-7, so the J call may be wrong. Germline V lookup: CDR1 SGHNT, CDR2 YYREEE (reference sequence). The CDR3 spans 15 residues. This CDR3 is CASSFTGGNSYEQYF. The CDR3 region has the DNA TGTGCCAGCAGCTTCACGGGGGGAAATTCCTACGAGCAGTACTTC.

The chain carries TRBV27 and TRBJ2-3; maybe TRBD2 (6 bases). The CDR3 has 15 amino acids. Trimming took 5 bases from V and 2 from J, leaving 14 bases between them. Germline V lookup: CDR1 MNHEY, CDR2 SMNVEV (reference sequence). The CDR3 spells CASSPRSGFTDTQYF. For the CDR3, the DNA is TGTGCCAGCAGTCCCCGGAGCGGGTTCACAGATACGCAGTATTTT.

The chain couples TRBV6-1 to TRBJ2-5, with 10 bases fitting TRBD1. The germline V gene encodes CDR1 MNHNS and CDR2 SASEGT. The V and J ends lost 5 bases and 1 base, in that order; junction bases with no gene match: 4. This CDR3 region has 15 residues. DNA for the CDR3: TGTGCCAGCAGTCCGGGACAGGGGATCCAAGAGACCCAGTACTTC. Protein: CASSPGQGIQETQYF.

The chain combines TRBV6-5 with TRBJ2-1; 7 bases agree with TRBD1. This CDR3 region has 13 residues. V dropped 7 bases and J dropped 9; count of bases not matched to a gene: 9. CDR1 is MNHEY and CDR2 is SVGAGI in the germline V gene. The CDR3 sequence: CASTDRVFSEQFF. The CDR3, as DNA: TGTGCCAGCACCGACAGGGTTTTCAGTGAGCAGTTCTTC.

This clone was found a few times. The chain recombines TRBV7-2 with TRBJ2-3; a possible D gene is TRBD1 (7 bases). V dropped 3 bases and J dropped 8 bases, with 9 bases sitting between them. Germline V lookup: CDR1 SGHTA, CDR2 FQGNSA. The CDR3 has 12 residues. The CDR3 DNA sequence: TGTGCCAGCAGCTTCCAGGGGGGTACGCAGTATTTT. Its protein product is CASSFQGGTQYF.

This clone has just a few counts. The chain uses TRBV7-8 and TRBJ1-5; D call uncertain. CDR3 length: 13 residues. Trimming took off 4 bases at V and 9 bases at J, with 13 bases between the two ends. Germline V gives CDR1 SGHVS, CDR2 FQNEAQ. The CDR3 nucleotides are TGTGCCAGCAGCTCAGATGAGGGAATGCCCCAGCATTTT. Translating gives CASSSDEGMPQHF.

The chain uses TRBV5-1 and TRBJ1-3; 7 bases are a match to TRBD1. With V trimmed by 2 bases and J by 2 bases, 7 bases remained unmatched. Germline V gene sequence: CDR1 SGHRS, CDR2 YFSETQ. CDR3 length equals 16 residues. CDR3 protein: CASSLQPQGAGNTIYF. CDR3 in DNA: TGCGCCAGCAGCTTACAACCCCAGGGGGCTGGAAACACCATATATTTT.

The rearrangement uses TRBV19 and TRBJ2-5; 8 bases are a match to TRBD1. The CDR3 has 16 amino acids. The germline gives CDR1 LNHDA, CDR2 SQIVND (reference sequence). Unmatched junction bases numbered 14, after V lost 4 bases and J lost 7 bases. Written as DNA, the CDR3 is TGTGCCAGTAGTAGGAGGGGACAGGCCCCGTGGGTGACCCAGTACTTC. Translating it yields CASSRRGQAPWVTQYF. Variable domain in full (rest from reference TRBV19 and TRBJ2-5): DGGITQSPKYLFRKEGQNVTLSCEQNLNHDAMYWYRQDPGQGLRLIYYSQIVNDFQKGDIAEGYSVSREKKESFPLTVTSAQKNPTAFYLCASSRRGQAPWVTQYFGPGTRLLVL.

The V gene is TRBV29-1, the J gene TRBJ1-1, with 8 bases identical to TRBD1. V dropped 7 bases and J dropped 5; count of bases not matched to a gene: 9. The CDR3 loop spans 13 amino acids. Per germline, CDR1 SQVTM and CDR2 ANQGSEA. The CDR3 DNA follows: TGCAGCGCTCTTCAGGGGGCTGGAACTGAAGCTTTCTTT. Its translation: CSALQGAGTEAFF.

The gene calls are TRBV4-3 and TRBJ2-3; possible D gene TRBD1, 7 bases. CDR1 is LGHNA and CDR2 is YSLEER in the germline V gene. The V end was cut by 3 bases, the J end by 0 bases, with 13 bases between. The CDR3 is made up of 16 amino acids. This chain's CDR3 is CASSQQGGTSTDTQYF. As DNA, the CDR3 is TGCGCCAGCAGCCAGCAGGGGGGCACTAGCACAGATACGCAGTATTTT.

The V call is TRBV10-2, the J call TRBJ1-2, with D uncertain. Trimming stripped 0 bases from V and 4 bases from J, with 12 bases between. This CDR3 spans 15 amino acids. CDR1 WSHSY and CDR2 SAAADI come from the germline V gene. CDR3 DNA sequence: TGCGCCAGCAGTGAGTCCCACCCCCGGTCCTATGGCTACACCTTC. Translating it yields CASSESHPRSYGYTF.

The chain has TRBV6-4 and TRBJ2-3, with 8 positions matching TRBD1. With V trimmed by 6 bases and J by 3 bases, 8 bases remained unmatched. The germline gives CDR1 MRHNA, CDR2 SNTAGT. This CDR3 spans 15 amino acids. The CDR3, as DNA: TGTGCCAGCAGCATTGGACAGGGTTCAACAGATACGCAGTATTTT. Translated: CASSIGQGSTDTQYF.

V gene TRBV2 combines with J gene TRBJ2-5; D is uncertain. Germline lookup yields CDR1 SNHLY and CDR2 FYNNEI. V lost 7 bases to trimming and J lost 0 bases, with 6 bases between them. This CDR3 spans 12 amino acids. DNA for the CDR3: TGTGCCAGCAAGGCGGACCAAGAGACCCAGTACTTC. It codes for CASKADQETQYF.

The chain recombines TRBV7-9 with TRBJ2-1; a weak D match, TRBD2 (6 bases). The V and J ends lost 5 bases and 3 bases respectively, with 17 bases between them. The V gene's germline CDR1 is SEHNR and CDR2 FQNEAQ (reference sequence). The length of the CDR3 is 16 residues. The CDR3 nucleotides are TGTGCCAGCAGCCTTCGAGGCGGGACCCTCTACAATGAGCAGTTCTTC. It codes for CASSLRGGTLYNEQFF. Complete variable domain (other parts from reference TRBV7-9 and TRBJ2-1): DTGVSQNPRHKITKRGQNVTFRCDPISEHNRLYWYRQTLGQGPEFLTYFQNEAQLEKSRLLSDRFSAERPKGSFSTLEIQRTEQGDSAMYLCASSLRGGTLYNEQFFGPGTRLTVL.

The chain combines TRBV29-1 with TRBJ2-3; TRBD1 agrees at 7 bases. V was pared by 7 bases and J by 4 bases, with 2 bases of the junction left unmatched. CDR3 length: 11 amino acids. Per the germline V gene, CDR1 is SQVTM and CDR2 is ANQGSEA. The CDR3 loop reads CSADRADTQYF. The CDR3 bases are TGCAGCGCCGACAGGGCAGATACGCAGTATTTT.

The CDR3 region has the DNA TGCAGTGCTAGGCTAACGGAGACCCAGTACTTC. This encodes CSARLTETQYF. This chain uses TRBV20-1 with TRBJ2-5, with no clear D. The length of the CDR3 is 11 residues. Deletions cut 3 bases from V and 5 bases from J, with 7 bases between. The V gene's germline CDR1 is DFQATT and CDR2 SNEGSKA (reference sequence).

This clone was counted between two and nine times. The rearrangement links TRBV4-1 to TRBJ2-2; 14 nucleotides match TRBD2. The CDR3 covers 16 residues. Germline CDR1 and CDR2: MGHRA and YSYEKL. Losses at the gene ends were 5 bases for V and 6 bases for J; bases not matched to a gene: 5. The CDR3 coding sequence is TGCGCCAGCAGCACGGGACTAGCGGGGGTAGCCGGGGAGCTGTTTTTT. Translated, it gives CASSTGLAGVAGELFF.

The J gene is TRBJ2-1, the V gene TRBV7-9; 7 bases map to TRBD1. V lost 5 bases and J lost 3; bases outside the gene matches: 16. Germline V lookup: CDR1 SEHNR, CDR2 FQNEAQ (reference sequence). This CDR3 has 18 residues. CDR3 sequence reads: CASSPPTGSGKRYNEQFF. The CDR3 DNA is TGTGCCAGCAGCCCTCCGACAGGGAGCGGAAAGCGCTACAATGAGCAGTTCTTC.

This chain links TRBV19 with TRBJ2-7, with D possibly TRBD1 on 7 matching bases. The CDR3 spans 16 residues. Trimming pared 3 bases from V and 3 bases from J, leaving 18 bases between. Germline-derived CDR1 and CDR2 are LNHDA and SQIVND (reference sequence). This CDR3 reads CASSIGGTATGYEQYF. The CDR3, as DNA: TGTGCCAGTAGTATTGGGGGGACAGCGACTGGCTACGAGCAGTACTTC.

Comment on this clone: Other DNA sequences of this sample code for an identical CDR3. The V gene is TRBV4-3, the J gene TRBJ2-1; 15 bases fit TRBD2. The CDR3 is made up of 17 amino acids. J gave up 5 bases and V 3 bases, and 5 bases lay outside the gene matches. Germline assignment: CDR1 LGHNA and CDR2 YSLEER. Here the CDR3 reads CASSQGTSGGPHNEQFF. CDR3 bases: TGCGCCAGCAGCCAGGGGACTAGCGGGGGGCCTCACAATGAGCAGTTCTTC.

The chain links TRBV14 to TRBJ2-3; D is unclear. The CDR3 has 16 residues. V lost 0 bases and J 4 bases, leaving 14 bases between the germline ends. Germline values: CDR1 SGHDN, CDR2 FVKESK. The CDR3 sequence is CASSQDLGRLADTQYF. As DNA, the CDR3 is TGTGCCAGCAGCCAAGATCTTGGCAGGTTAGCAGATACGCAGTATTTT.